The source of this T cell receptor (beta chain) is a study of cytomegalovirus exposure and HLA in healthy donors (dated by TCRdb to between 2016 and 2019). As for the study more broadly: An earlier analysis of roughly 630 of the donors reported more than 250 Gb of sequence data and some 120 million unique TCR beta sequences from some 180 million T cells. About 280 gigabases of sequencing data and about 92 million unique TCR sequences made up an early release that covered 500 to 650 HLA-typed donors. Of the 300 to 500 genotyped donors, 81% were placed in the genetic ancestry cluster associated with self-reported Caucasian donors. The study aimed to test whether cataloging public T cell receptors could reveal signatures of past pathogen exposure. The study used immunosequencing to profile the T cell repertoires of approximately 640 subjects and linked those repertoires to cytomegalovirus serostatus. Besides the first cohort of approximately 670 subjects, a separate validation cohort made up of about 120 different subjects was used. To predict cytomegalovirus infection status, the study combined high-throughput TCR immunosequencing, statistical association of individual TCRs with disease status, and machine learning. A later analysis re-analyzed previously published TCR beta repertoires from 600 to 850 donors and added high-resolution HLA genotyping to study TCR occurrence patterns. The later analysis used no new phenotypic data to find candidate immune exposures, relying instead on TCR beta sequences and their occurrence across donors. An earlier analysis of 587 of the donors used high-throughput TCR beta sequencing to judge whether each TCR beta V gene segment behaved as functional or pseudogenic. Alongside the repertoire data, information on donor age, sex, ethnicity and CMV serostatus was compiled. In a later genetic analysis, genome-wide SNP genotypes for about three fifths of the roughly 670 donors were used, and that subset was treated as a discovery cohort. All discovery cohort repertoires had been generated using a single sequencing platform. HLA typing included class I and class II loci at four-digit resolution. Typing coverage differed by locus: A, B, C, DRB1 and DQB1 were typed in about 620-630 donors, DQA1 in about 500, DPA1 in 600 to 610, and DPB1 in roughly 470. About 5 DR-DQ haplotypes were handled as single units for association and clustering, since linkage in the cohort was strong. Among 398 genotyped donors of the cohort, an average of approximately 240,000 unique TCR beta nucleotide sequences were sequenced per donor, around 20% of them non-productive.

The library was produced with the immunoSEQ multiplex PCR assay. A mixture of 60 forward primers for TCR Vbeta segments and 13 reverse primers for TCR Jbeta segments was used in the multiplex PCR. The CDR3 region of rearranged TCR beta genes was amplified from genomic DNA with a multiplex PCR assay. The Illumina HiSeq System was used to sequence the amplified TCR beta libraries as 87-base-pair reads. Regarding the original processing steps: In a later analysis, about 80 million unique TCR beta chains were counted across the 500 to 700 repertoires, and some 10 million of these chains were shared by at least two donors. Raw reads were error-corrected and collapsed into unique sequences with a nearest-neighbor algorithm that merged closely related sequences to remove PCR and sequencing errors. V, D and J gene segments were assigned by aligning CDR3 sequences to IMGT reference sequences. For a sequence to be retained, at least a six-nucleotide match to both a V gene segment and a J gene segment was required. A rearrangement counted as productive if the CDR3 had no stop codons and remained in frame with V and J, and every other rearrangement counted as non-productive. Following IMGT convention, CDR3 was defined as the stretch from the second conserved V-encoded cysteine to the conserved J-encoded phenylalanine. Sequences without an unambiguous match to a single V gene segment were excluded from the earlier analysis of several hundred of the donors. In an earlier analysis of almost 600 of the donors, a V segment was called functional when productive rearrangements were above 56.7%, and segregating when the standard deviation between donors exceeded 5%. A statistical classification framework was developed to diagnose cytomegalovirus status using the catalog of TCR beta chain sequences. A later analysis assigned V and J genes by comparing TCR nucleotide sequences with IMGT/GENE-DB human TR gene sequences. The TCRdist pipeline was used in a later analysis to assign CDR3 sequences and most-parsimonious VDJ recombination scenarios. In a later analysis, each TCR beta chain was defined by its CDR3 amino acid sequence together with its V-gene family, and reads lacking a unique V-gene family were excluded. In a later analysis, approximately 640 highly shared, low-generation-probability nucleotide sequences were removed to address suspected cross-contamination and a sequencing artifact. In a later analysis, a clonal expansion index for each public chain was calculated from normalized within-repertoire ranks of inferred template counts. In a later analysis, generation probabilities were computed using a VDJ recombination model fitted to out-of-frame rearrangements, and the results were checked against IGoR. A later analysis scored TCR-TCR, TCR-HLA and TCR-CMV co-occurrence with hypergeometric tests, applying a repertoire-size bias correction to TCR pairs. In a later analysis, false discovery rates were estimated by permuting HLA or CMV assignments 20 times. A later analysis grouped co-occurring TCRs with DBSCAN, adding TCRdist sequence similarity when clustering within HLA-allele-positive subsets. Co-occurrence clustering excluded repertoires with fewer than 30,000 or more than 120,000 public chains, plus five with anomalous nucleotide sharing. Drawn from immuneACCESS, this table holds only the in-frame rearrangements with V and J called that TCRdb kept. Clones are partly lost; checked studies trace under half to an unresolved V gene and leave the rest unexplained. That table supplies the V and J calls and clone size; D and trimming were determined from the DNA. A total of some 150,000 clones appear in this sample, over 75% of them only once. Clones ranked in the top ten supply around 2.4% of the sample.

The cohort consisted of 650 to 850 healthy bone marrow donors. All cohort members were sampled while nominally healthy, although unrecorded immune exposures were likely present. The donor tested CMV seronegative and was one of the 352 seronegative cohort members. A peripheral blood sample was collected from each donor, and TCR beta sequencing was performed on peripheral blood mononuclear cells. The Qiagen DNeasy Blood Extraction Kit was used to extract genomic DNA from the blood cell samples. To note about this clone: What this receptor recognizes is not known. Qualities for individual bases were not recorded, and no much larger clone is one base off.

Reading from cysteine to phenylalanine, the CDR3 counts 18 amino acids. Of the read, only the CDR3 DNA is kept; its 54 bases are in frame from base 1. The germline V and J ends show losses of 2 bases and 1 base respectively, and no gene match explains 8 bases of the junction. In the germline V gene, CDR1 corresponds to SNHLY and CDR2 to FYNNEI. What the work shows at the level of the full study, not this receptor alone: A further reported finding was that TCR beta sequences accurately predicted the HLA-A and HLA-B alleles for most subjects in the first cohort. In both the original and validation cohorts, the classifier was reported to diagnose cytomegalovirus status with high specificity and sensitivity. Strong co-occurrence of HLA alleles, especially DR and DQ, made assigning TCR associations to individual alleles difficult. Correlated functional status among segregating V segments might be attributable to linkage disequilibrium, but an unknown experimental factor could not be ruled out. The authors suggested that the approach could potentially be extended to other disease states and immunological phenotypes. Most CMV-associated TCR beta chains appeared to be HLA-restricted in a later analysis, and the HLA associations seemed to be driven largely by CMV exposure. A group of highly shared sequence variants was considered likely to be a technical artifact of the sequencing pipeline. Across donors, most TCR sequences were observed very rarely, whereas some public TCRs were present in many individuals. HLA typing was unavailable for some donors at each locus, so association tests used only the typed subset. Because counts were too low, about 18 rarely observed V segments, including chromosome 9 orphons, were excluded from the earlier analysis of 587 of the donors. The only immune exposure information available for the cohort was CMV serostatus. This cohort had only TCR beta chains sequenced, and the lack of alpha or paired-chain data limited which features could be detected. Presence/absence analyses assumed roughly uniform sequencing depth across donors, an assumption that may not hold. A total of fewer than 200 TCR beta chains were listed by the study as associated with cytomegalovirus. In a later analysis, HLA-associated TCR beta chains showed more clonal expansion and lower generation probabilities than non-associated chains that were equally common. A later analysis associated 16,951 TCR beta sequences with specific HLA alleles at a false discovery rate of 0.05. Broadly in line with IMGT annotations, most TCR beta V segments showed up in productive rearrangements about 90% or about 30% of the time in an earlier analysis of approximately 640 of the donors. In a later genetic analysis, a missense DCLRE1C variant was associated with V-gene and J-gene trimming of TCR beta chains, and the association was replicated in an independent cohort. In a later analysis, several top co-occurrence clusters were reported to appear linked to parvovirus B19, influenza, CMV and Epstein-Barr virus. Because the 87-base-pair reads could not distinguish some IMGT-functional V segments, including TRBV6-2 and TRBV6-3, those segments were excluded. A later analysis found that TCR association rates varied across HLA loci, with DRB1 alleles showing the most associated TCRs and HLA-C alleles the fewest. In vitro tests confirmed that three of the cytomegalovirus-associated TCR beta chains recognize cytomegalovirus antigens. Compared with the approximately 700-donor mean, donors in an Asian-associated ancestry cluster had fewer N-insertions in productive TCRs, according to a later genetic analysis.

Sequencing was performed on PBMCs. This receptor chain uses TRBV2 and TRBJ2-6; 7 bases in the junction line up with TRBD1. The receptor was derived from a middle-aged man in good health and CMV-seronegative. The nucleotide sequence is given as TGTGCCAGCAGTGAAAGAAAGGGGGCGGGTTCTGGGGCCAACGTCCTGACTTTC. This codes for CASSERKGAGSGANVLTF.